This TCR beta chain originates from a study of CD8+CD57+ T cells in acquired aplastic anemia. Study as a whole: Quantities of DNA derived from sorted CD4+ and CD8+ cells averaged roughly 3 ug. Study results and limitations: Patients had around 30 CD8+ CDR3 sequences in common with controls (the shared set).

Previously, flow cytometry had revealed CD8+CD57+ cell expansion in the patients chosen for sequencing. In all patients, the disease was severe acquired aplastic anemia. In this sample, this clonotype turned up many times. Antigen: not known. Genomic DNA, the template, was used for profiling of the TCR beta VDJ and CDR3. TCRdb re-called the reads through MiXCR, storing one row per CDR3 protein. The sample contains 200,000 or so distinct CDR3 sequences, around half of which appear only once. CDR3 length: 12 residues. CDR1 is KGHSH, CDR2 LQKENI, per germline. The J segment lost 3 bases and the V segment lost 5 bases, leaving 1 base of the junction unmatched.

The rearrangement joins TRBV18 to TRBJ2-7, with TRBD1 identical over 7 bases. The clonotype originates from a human donor with aplastic anemia. Sequencing was done on a sample of sorted CD4+, CD8+, or CD8+CD57+ T cells (not recorded which) from PBMCs. The CDR3 loop reads CASSGQDYEQYF. The CDR3 region has the DNA TGTGCCAGCTCAGGACAGGACTACGAGCAGTACTTC. Complete variable domain (other parts from reference TRBV18 and TRBJ2-7): NAGVMQNPRHLVRRRGQEARLRCSPMKGHSHVYWYRQLPEEGLKFMVYLQKENIIDESGMPKERFSAEFPKEGPSILRIQQVVRGDSAAYFCASSGQDYEQYFGPGTRLTVT.